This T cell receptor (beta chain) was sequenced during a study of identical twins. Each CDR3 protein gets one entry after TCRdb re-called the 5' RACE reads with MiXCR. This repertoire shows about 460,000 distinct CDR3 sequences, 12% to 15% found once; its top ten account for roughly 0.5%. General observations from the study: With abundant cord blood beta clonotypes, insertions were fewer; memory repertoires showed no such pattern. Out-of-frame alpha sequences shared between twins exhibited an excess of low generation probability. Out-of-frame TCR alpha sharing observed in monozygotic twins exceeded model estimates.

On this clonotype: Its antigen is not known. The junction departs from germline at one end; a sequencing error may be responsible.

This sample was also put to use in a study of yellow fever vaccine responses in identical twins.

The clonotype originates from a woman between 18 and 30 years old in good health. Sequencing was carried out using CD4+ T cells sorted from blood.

The CDR3 loop reads CASSLQGGTETFF. The CDR3 coding sequence is TGTGCCAGCAGTCTCCAGGGAGGCACTGAAACTTTCTTT. The chain recombines TRBV6-1 with TRBJ1-1; TRBD1 is a possible D gene (5 bases). The CDR3 is 13 amino acids. CDR1 MNHNS and CDR2 SASEGT come from the germline V gene.